Following are 11 T cell receptor beta chains from one sample sequenced in a study of post-analysis software for immune sequencing data. General observations from the study: Higher frequency in patients than in controls was seen for roughly 5 TRBV segments, with TRBV5-6, TRBV5-1 and TRBV20-1 among them.

These receptors have no known antigen. Unique molecular identifiers tagged the TCR beta cDNA libraries. TCRdb ran MiXCR on the PCR reads and lists one entry per CDR3 protein. Of about half a million distinct CDR3 sequences in the sample, around a third were seen once. The sequenced material came from blood. The receptors shown here come from a girl younger than 18 with multiple sclerosis.

This clonotype has just a few counts. The rearrangement uses TRBV15 and TRBJ1-6; D may be TRBD1 (5 bases). Germline V lookup: CDR1 LNHNV, CDR2 YYDKDF (reference sequence). The V end was cut by 0 bases, the J end by 9 bases, with 15 bases between. The CDR3 totals 16 residues. The CDR3 bases are TGTGCCACCAGCAGAGAAATTACGGCCGGGGGTTCACCCCTCCACTTT. Its translation is CATSREITAGGSPLHF.

The chain combines TRBV6-1 with TRBJ2-5; D gene uncertain. Looked up from germline, CDR1 is MNHNS and CDR2 is SASEGT. Trimming shortened V by 8 bases and J by 0 bases, and 16 bases separated the two germline ends. This CDR3 has 15 amino acids. The CDR3 is CASSPDGRDQETQYF. In DNA form, the CDR3 reads TGTGCCAGCTCTCCGGACGGTAGGGACCAAGAGACCCAGTACTTC.

This clonotype was seen a handful of times. At one end the junction does not follow the germline gene, possibly because of a read error. The chain has TRBV12-3 or TRBV12-4 and TRBJ2-1; D is ambiguous. The CDR3 runs 14 residues. The CDR3 bases are TGTGCCAGTAGTTTTGTGGTGTCGTACAATGAGCAGTTCTTC. Translating it yields CASSFVVSYNEQFF.

The rearrangement links TRBV20-1 to TRBJ2-5; TRBD2 aligns across 8 bases. Trimming at V came to 0 bases and at J to 1 base, leaving 10 bases not matched to a gene. Germline CDR1 and CDR2: DFQATT and SNEGSKA (reference sequence). The CDR3 is 17 residues long. Written as DNA, the CDR3 is TGCAGTGCTAGAGATTATGGAAGCGGGGGTATCCAAGAGACCCAGTACTTC. Encoded protein: CSARDYGSGGIQETQYF.

V usage is TRBV29-1 and J usage is TRBJ1-1; D gene unclear. Germline V gene sequence: CDR1 SQVTM, CDR2 ANQGSEA. Trimming left V 5 bases short and J 0 bases short, with 4 bases between. This CDR3 is 11 amino acids long. The CDR3 DNA sequence: TGCAGCGTTCTGCTGAACACTGAAGCTTTCTTT. Translated: CSVLLNTEAFF.

J is TRBJ1-4 and V is TRBV12-3 or TRBV12-4; the match to TRBD1 covers 7 bases. This CDR3 is 14 amino acids long. V lost 6 bases to trimming and J lost 5 bases; unmatched junction nucleotides: 6. CDR3 residues: CASRWDRENEKLFF. The CDR3 region has the DNA TGTGCCAGCAGATGGGACAGAGAAAATGAAAAACTGTTTTTT.

This clonotype was seen at least ten times. The chain joins TRBV13 to TRBJ2-7; 7 positions agree with TRBD1. Germline values: CDR1 PRHDT, CDR2 FYEKMQ (reference sequence). This CDR3 comprises 13 residues. V was pared by 5 bases and J by 3 bases, with 4 bases of the junction left unmatched. The CDR3 nucleotides read TGTGCCAGCAGCCCCCGGGACAGCTACGAGCAGTACTTC. Its protein is CASSPRDSYEQYF.

The chain joins TRBV5-1 to TRBJ1-2; TRBD1 matches at 10 bases. Germline CDR1 and CDR2: SGHRS and YFSETQ. The V and J ends lost 4 bases and 2 bases, in that order; junction bases with no gene match: 11. The CDR3 is 17 residues long. CDR3 bases: TGCGCCAGCAGCCCGAACCACCCGGGACAGGGGAACTATGGCTACACCTTC. Protein: CASSPNHPGQGNYGYTF.

The chain employs TRBV4-1 and TRBJ1-5; no clear D gene. The CDR3 totals 14 residues. Trimming took off 3 bases at V and 1 base at J, with 7 bases between the two ends. The germline gives CDR1 MGHRA, CDR2 YSYEKL. The CDR3 nucleotides are TGCGCCAGCAGCCATGACATGAGCAATCAGCCCCAGCATTTT. This gives the protein CASSHDMSNQPQHF.

The rearrangement joins TRBV7-2 to TRBJ2-3, with 11 bases matching TRBD2. J gave up 6 bases and V 6 bases, and 11 bases lay outside the gene matches. This CDR3 has 16 amino acids. CDR1 and CDR2 from the germline V gene are SGHTA and FQGNSA. In nucleotides, the CDR3 is TGTGCCAGCAGAATTCCTCTGACTAGCGGGGCTGATACGCAGTATTTT. It yields the protein CASRIPLTSGADTQYF. Full variable domain (rest looked up from reference TRBV7-2 and TRBJ2-3): GAGVSQSPSNKVTEKGKDVELRCDPISGHTALYWYRQSLGQGLEFLIYFQGNSAPDKSGLPSDRFSAERTGGSVSTLTIQRTQQEDSAVYLCASRIPLTSGADTQYFGPGTRLTVL.

This chain uses TRBV20-1 with TRBJ2-2; D is perhaps TRBD1 or TRBD2 (5 bases each). CDR1 and CDR2 (germline): DFQATT, SNEGSKA (reference sequence). This CDR3 has 15 residues. V lost 0 bases and J lost 0, with 8 bases in between. CDR3 bases: TGCAGTGCTAGAGATGTGGGGGCGAACACCGGGGAGCTGTTTTTT. Translation gives CSARDVGANTGELFF.